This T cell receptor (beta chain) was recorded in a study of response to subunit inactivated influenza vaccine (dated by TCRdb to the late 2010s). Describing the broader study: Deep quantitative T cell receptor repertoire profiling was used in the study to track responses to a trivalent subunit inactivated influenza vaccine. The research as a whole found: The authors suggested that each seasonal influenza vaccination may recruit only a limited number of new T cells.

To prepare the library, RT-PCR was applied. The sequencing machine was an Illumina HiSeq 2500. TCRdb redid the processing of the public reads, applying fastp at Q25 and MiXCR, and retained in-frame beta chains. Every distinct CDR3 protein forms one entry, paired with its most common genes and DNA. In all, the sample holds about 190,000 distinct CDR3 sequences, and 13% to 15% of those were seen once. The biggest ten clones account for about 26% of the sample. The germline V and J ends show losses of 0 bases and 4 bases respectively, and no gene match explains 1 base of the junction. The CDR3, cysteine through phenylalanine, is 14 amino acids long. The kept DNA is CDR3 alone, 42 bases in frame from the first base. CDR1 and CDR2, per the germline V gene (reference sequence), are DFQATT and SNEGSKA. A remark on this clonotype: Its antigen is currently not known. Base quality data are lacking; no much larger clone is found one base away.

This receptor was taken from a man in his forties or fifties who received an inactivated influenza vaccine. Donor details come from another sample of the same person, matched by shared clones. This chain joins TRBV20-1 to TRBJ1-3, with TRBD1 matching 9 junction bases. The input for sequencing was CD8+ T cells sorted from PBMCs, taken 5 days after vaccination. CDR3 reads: CSAREQGAGNTIYF. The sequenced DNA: TGCAGTGCTAGAGAACAGGGGGCAGGAAACACCATATATTTT.